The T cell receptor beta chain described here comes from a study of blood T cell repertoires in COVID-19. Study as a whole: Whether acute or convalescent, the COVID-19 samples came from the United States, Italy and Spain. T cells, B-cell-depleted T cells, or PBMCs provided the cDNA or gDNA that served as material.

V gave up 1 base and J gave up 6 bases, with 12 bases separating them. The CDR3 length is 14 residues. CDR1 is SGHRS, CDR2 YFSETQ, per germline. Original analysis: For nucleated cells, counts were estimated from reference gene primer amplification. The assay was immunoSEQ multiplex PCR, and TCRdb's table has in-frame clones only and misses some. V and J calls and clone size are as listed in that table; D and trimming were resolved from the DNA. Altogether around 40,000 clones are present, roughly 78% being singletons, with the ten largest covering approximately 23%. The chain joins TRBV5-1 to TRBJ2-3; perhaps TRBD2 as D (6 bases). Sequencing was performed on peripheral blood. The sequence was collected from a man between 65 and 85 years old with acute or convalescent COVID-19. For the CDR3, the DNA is TGCGCCAGCAGCTTGAGTCTAGCGCGGGATACGCAGTATTTT. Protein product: CASSLSLARDTQYF.